Only a few counts were recorded for the clone carrying this TCR beta chain. Its antigen is currently unknown. What was amplified from RNA transcripts were TCR beta CDR3 regions. First-round RT-PCR of the TCR CDR3 relied on the HTBI primer set. Each CDR3 protein is one row after TCRdb ran MiXCR on the multiplex PCR reads. This sample has 500,000 or so distinct CDR3 sequences; roughly 17% occur once, and the top ten carry approximately 16%. The data were taken from a study of T cells in Graves' hyperthyroidism and ophthalmopathy. The germline V gene has CDR1 SGHNT and CDR2 YYREEE (reference sequence). This CDR3 spans 16 amino acids. Trimming cost V 4 bases and J 2 bases; bases outside gene matches: 7. Study-level results: Researchers found most expanded thyroid clonotypes above 0.001 in blood as well.

For ophthalmopathy patients, the Clinical Activity Score was at least 3 and the NOSPECS grade at least 4; duration was under 3 months. Sequencing was carried out using blood. The receptor was derived from a woman under 30 with Graves' ophthalmopathy. The rearrangement joins TRBV5-4 to TRBJ2-7; 12 bases line up with TRBD2. CDR3 DNA sequence: TGTGCCAGCAGCCCCTGGACTAGCGGGGCAACCTACGAGCAGTACTTC. Protein sequence: CASSPWTSGATYEQYF.